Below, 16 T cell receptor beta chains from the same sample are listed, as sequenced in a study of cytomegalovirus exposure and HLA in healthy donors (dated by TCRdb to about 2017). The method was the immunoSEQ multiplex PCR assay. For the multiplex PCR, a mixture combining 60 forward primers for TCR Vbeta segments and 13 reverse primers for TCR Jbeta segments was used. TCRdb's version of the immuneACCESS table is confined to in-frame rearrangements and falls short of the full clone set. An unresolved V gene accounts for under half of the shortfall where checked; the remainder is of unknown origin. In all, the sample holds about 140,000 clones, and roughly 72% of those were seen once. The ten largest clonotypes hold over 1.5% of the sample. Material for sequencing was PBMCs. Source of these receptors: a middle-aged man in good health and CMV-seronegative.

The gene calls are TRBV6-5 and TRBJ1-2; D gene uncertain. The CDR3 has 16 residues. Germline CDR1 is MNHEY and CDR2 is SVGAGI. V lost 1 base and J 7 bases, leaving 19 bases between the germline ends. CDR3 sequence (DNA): TGTGCCAGCAGTTACTATTCCGGCGGAGCAGGAGGTGGCTACACCTTC. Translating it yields CASSYYSGGAGGGYTF.

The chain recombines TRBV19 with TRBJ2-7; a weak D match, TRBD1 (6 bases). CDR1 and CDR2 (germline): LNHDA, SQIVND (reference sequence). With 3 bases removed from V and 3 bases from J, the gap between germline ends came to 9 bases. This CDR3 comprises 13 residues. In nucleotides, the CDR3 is TGTGCCAGTAGTATTGGGACATACTACGAGCAGTACTTC. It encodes CASSIGTYYEQYF.

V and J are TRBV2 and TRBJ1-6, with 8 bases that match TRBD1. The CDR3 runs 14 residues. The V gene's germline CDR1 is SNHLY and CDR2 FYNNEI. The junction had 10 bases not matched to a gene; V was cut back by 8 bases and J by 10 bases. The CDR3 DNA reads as TGTGCCAGCGGAAGGACAGGGAAAAGGTCACCCCTCCACTTT. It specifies CASGRTGKRSPLHF.

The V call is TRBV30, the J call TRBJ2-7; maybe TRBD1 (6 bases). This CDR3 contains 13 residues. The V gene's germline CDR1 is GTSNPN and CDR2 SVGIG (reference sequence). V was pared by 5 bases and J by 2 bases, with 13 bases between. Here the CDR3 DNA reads TGTGCCTGGGGTCGTCAGGGGCCCTACGAGCAGTACTTC. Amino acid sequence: CAWGRQGPYEQYF.

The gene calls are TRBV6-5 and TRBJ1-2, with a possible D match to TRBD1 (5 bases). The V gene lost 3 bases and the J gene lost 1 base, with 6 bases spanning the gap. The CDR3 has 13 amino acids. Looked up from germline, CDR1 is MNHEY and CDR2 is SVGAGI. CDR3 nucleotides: TGTGCCAGCAGTTATCAGGGTAACTATGGCTACACCTTC. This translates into CASSYQGNYGYTF.

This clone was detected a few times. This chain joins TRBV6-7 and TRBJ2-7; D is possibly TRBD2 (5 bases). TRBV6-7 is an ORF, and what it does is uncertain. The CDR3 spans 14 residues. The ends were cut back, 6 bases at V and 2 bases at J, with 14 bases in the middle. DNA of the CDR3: TGTGCCAGCAGACTTCCCGGAGGAACCTACGAGCAGTACTTC. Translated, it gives CASRLPGGTYEQYF.

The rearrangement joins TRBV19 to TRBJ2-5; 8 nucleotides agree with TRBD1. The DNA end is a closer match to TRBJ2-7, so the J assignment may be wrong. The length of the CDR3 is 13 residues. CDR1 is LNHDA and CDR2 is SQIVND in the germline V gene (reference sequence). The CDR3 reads CASSQGAGGEQYF. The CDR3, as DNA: TGTGCCAGTAGTCAGGGGGCCGGGGGCGAGCAGTACTTC.

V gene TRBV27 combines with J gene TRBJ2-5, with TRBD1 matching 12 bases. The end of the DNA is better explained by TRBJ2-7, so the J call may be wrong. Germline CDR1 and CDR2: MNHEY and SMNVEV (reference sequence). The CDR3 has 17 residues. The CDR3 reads CASSPGTGGPSSYEQYF. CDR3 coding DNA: TGTGCCAGCAGTCCCGGGACAGGGGGCCCCAGCTCCTACGAGCAGTACTTC.

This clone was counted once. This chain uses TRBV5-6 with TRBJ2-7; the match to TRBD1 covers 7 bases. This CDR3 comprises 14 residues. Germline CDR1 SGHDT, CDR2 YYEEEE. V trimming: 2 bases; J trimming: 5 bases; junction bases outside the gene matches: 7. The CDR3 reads CASSFRSRGHEQYF. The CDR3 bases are TGTGCCAGCAGCTTCAGGTCTAGGGGGCACGAGCAGTACTTC.

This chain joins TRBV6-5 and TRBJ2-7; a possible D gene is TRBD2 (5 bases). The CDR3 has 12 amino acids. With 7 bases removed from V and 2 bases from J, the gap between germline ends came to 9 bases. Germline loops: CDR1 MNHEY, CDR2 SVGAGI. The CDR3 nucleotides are TGTGCCAGCATGAGGGATACCTACGAGCAGTACTTC. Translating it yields CASMRDTYEQYF.

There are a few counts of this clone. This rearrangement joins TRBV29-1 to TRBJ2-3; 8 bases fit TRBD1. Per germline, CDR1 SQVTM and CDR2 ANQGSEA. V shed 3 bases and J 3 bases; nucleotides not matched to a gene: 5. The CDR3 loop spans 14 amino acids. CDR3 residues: CSVDLDRVTDTQYF. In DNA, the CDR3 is TGCAGCGTTGATTTGGACAGGGTGACAGATACGCAGTATTTT.

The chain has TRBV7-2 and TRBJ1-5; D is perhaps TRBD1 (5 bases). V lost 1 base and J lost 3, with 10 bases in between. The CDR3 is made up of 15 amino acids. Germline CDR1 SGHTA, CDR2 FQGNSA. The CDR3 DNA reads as TGTGCCAGCAGCTTAGTGCAGGGAATCAATCAGCCCCAGCATTTT. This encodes CASSLVQGINQPQHF.

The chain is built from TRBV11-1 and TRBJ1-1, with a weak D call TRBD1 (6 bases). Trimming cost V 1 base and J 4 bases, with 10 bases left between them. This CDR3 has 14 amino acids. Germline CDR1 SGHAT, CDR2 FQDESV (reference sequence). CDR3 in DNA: TGTGCCAGCAGCTTAGACAGGGTTGGCACTGAAGCTTTCTTT. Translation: CASSLDRVGTEAFF. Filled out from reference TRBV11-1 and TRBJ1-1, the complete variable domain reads EAEVAQSPRYKITEKSQAVAFWCDPISGHATLYWYRQILGQGPELLVQFQDESVVDDSQLPKDRFSAERLKGVDSTLKIQPAELGDSAMYLCASSLDRVGTEAFFGQGTRLTVV.

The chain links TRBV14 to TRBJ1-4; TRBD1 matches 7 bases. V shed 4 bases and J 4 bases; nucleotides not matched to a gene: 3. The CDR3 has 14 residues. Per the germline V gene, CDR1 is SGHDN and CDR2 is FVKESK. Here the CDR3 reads CASSLRDSNEKLFF. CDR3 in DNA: TGTGCCAGCAGCCTCCGGGACAGTAATGAAAAACTGTTTTTT.

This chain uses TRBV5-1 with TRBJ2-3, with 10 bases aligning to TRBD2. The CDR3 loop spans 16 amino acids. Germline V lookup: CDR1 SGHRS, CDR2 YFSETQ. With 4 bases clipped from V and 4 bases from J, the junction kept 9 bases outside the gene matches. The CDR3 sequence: CASSRGAGGPADTQYF. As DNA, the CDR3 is TGCGCCAGCAGCAGAGGAGCGGGGGGGCCAGCAGATACGCAGTATTTT.

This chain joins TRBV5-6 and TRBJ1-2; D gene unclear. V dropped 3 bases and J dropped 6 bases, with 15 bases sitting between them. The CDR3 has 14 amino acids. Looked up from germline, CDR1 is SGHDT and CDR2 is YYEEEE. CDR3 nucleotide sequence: TGTGCCAGCAGCTCCCTTGTAATCCGGGATGGCTACACCTTC. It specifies CASSSLVIRDGYTF.